The rows below give T cell receptor beta chains drawn from one sample of a study of cytomegalovirus exposure and HLA in healthy donors. Repertoires were generated with immunoSEQ multiplex PCR, while TCRdb's copy carries only in-frame clones and drops some. The profile shows 89,000 or so clones, about four fifths of them singletons. Sequencing was performed on PBMCs. The source is a young man in good health and CMV-seropositive. CDR3s leave out the opening cysteine and the closing phenylalanine or tryptophan.

v_gene	CDR3aa
TRBV25-1	ASSEDKRGTVNSPLH
TRBV13	ASTFGEPNTGELF
TRBV19	ASSIAVQGETQY
TRBV7-8	ASSLVGRAGVEEQF
TRBV10-1	ASPGQGSYEQY
TRBV18	ASSLNQGGETQY
TRBV7-8	ASRGTPWDRVNTGELF
TRBV10-1	ASRPYRTGENQPQH
TRBV11-2	ASTAVSGANVLT
TRBV28	ASSLTGVGYT
TRBV19	ASSIEGGQKNIQY
TRBV2	ASSEAGRLGNQPQH
TRBV6-1	ASSLQGQNTEAF
TRBV18	ASSRYTGRRAEAF
TRBV7-8	ASSLGGGTINYGYT
TRBV30	AWRDEGQRYEAF
TRBV5-3	ARSYNWWGGDAYEQY